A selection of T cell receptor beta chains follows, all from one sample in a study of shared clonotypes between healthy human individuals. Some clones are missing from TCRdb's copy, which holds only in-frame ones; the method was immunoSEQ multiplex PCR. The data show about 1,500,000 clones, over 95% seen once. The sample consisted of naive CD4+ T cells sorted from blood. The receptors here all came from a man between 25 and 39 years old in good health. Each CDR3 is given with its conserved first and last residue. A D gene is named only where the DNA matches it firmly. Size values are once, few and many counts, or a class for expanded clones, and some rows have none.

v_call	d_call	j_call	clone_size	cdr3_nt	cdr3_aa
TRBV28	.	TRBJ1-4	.	TGTGCCAGCAGTTTAAGGGGGACAACTAATGAAAAACTGTTTTTT	CASSLRGTTNEKLFF
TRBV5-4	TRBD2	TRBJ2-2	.	TGTGCCAGCAGCACGGGACTAGCGGGAGGTTCCACCGGGGAGCTGTTTTTT	CASSTGLAGGSTGELFF
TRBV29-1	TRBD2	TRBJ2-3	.	TGCAGCGTTGGCCCAGCGGGGGGGGGCACAGATACGCAGTATTTT	CSVGPAGGGTDTQYF
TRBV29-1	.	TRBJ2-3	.	TGCAGCGCCAGGACAAGGCTAGGAACAGATACGCAGTATTTT	CSARTRLGTDTQYF
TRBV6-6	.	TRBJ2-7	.	TGTGCCAGCAGTAGCGCGGGATACGACGAGCAGTACTTC	CASSSAGYDEQYF
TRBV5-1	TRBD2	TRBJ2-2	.	TGCGCCAGTAGAGAGGCTAGCGGGACCCTCACCGGGGAGCTGTTTTTT	CASREASGTLTGELFF
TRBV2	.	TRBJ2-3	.	TGTGCCAGCAGTGAAGTTGGCGATACGCAGTATTTT	CASSEVGDTQYF
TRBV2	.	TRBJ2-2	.	TGTGCCAGCAGGAGGAACACCGGGGAGCTGTTTTTT	CASRRNTGELFF
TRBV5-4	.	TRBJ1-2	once	TGTGCCAGCAGCTTGGCGAGGAGGAACTATGGCTACACCTTC	CASSLARRNYGYTF
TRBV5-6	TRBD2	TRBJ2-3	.	TGTGCCAGCAGCTTGACGGCGGCGGGAGCGGTAGATACGCAGTATTTT	CASSLTAAGAVDTQYF
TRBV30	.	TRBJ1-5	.	TGTGCCTGGAGTGTACCGGGTGCGGGCAATCAGCCCCAGCATTTT	CAWSVPGAGNQPQHF
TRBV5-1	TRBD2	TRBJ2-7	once	TGCGCCAGCAGCCCGCAAGCTAGCGGGAGTAAAGCCGAGCAGTACTTC	CASSPQASGSKAEQYF
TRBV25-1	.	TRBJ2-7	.	TGTGCCAGCAGTCCTCCGGGACCAAGCCACGAGCAGTACTTC	CASSPPGPSHEQYF
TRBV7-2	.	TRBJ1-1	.	TGTGCCAGCAGCCCGCCGCCCACTGAAGCTTTCTTT	CASSPPPTEAFF
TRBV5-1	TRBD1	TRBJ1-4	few	TGCGCCAGCAGCTGGACAGGGACGACTAATGAAAAACTGTTTTTT	CASSWTGTTNEKLFF
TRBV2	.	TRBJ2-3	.	TGTGCCAGCCAGGCGTCAGATACGCAGTATTTT	CASQASDTQYF
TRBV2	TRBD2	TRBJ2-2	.	TGTGCCAGCAGTGCGGAGACCCTAGGGGCTAGCGGGAGGTTTAAGACCGGGGAGCTGTTTTTT	CASSAETLGASGRFKTGELFF
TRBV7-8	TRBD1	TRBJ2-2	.	TGTGCCAGCAGCCCGACGGACAGGGCGTCCGGGGAGCTGTTTTTT	CASSPTDRASGELFF
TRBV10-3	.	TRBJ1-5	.	TGTGCCATCAGTGAGTCGGGACTGAAAGATCAGCCCCAGCATTTT	CAISESGLKDQPQHF
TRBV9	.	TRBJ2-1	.	TGTGCCAGCAGCGAAGCGATGTGGGGGAAAGACAATGAGCAGTTCTTC	CASSEAMWGKDNEQFF
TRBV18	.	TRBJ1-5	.	TGTGCCAGCTCGCCGGACGGTAGCAATCAGCCCCAGCATTTT	CASSPDGSNQPQHF
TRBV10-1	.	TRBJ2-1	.	TGCGCCAGCAGTGAGTTCCGGGACGCTGCCGGGCCTAACTACAATGAGCAGTTCTTC	CASSEFRDAAGPNYNEQFF
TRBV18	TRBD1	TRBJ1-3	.	TGTGCCAGCTCACCCGCGACAGGGGGGTTCGGTGGAAACACCATATATTTT	CASSPATGGFGGNTIYF
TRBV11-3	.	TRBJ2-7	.	TGTGCCAGCAGCTTAAATCCGGGTTCAAATTACGAGCAGTACTTC	CASSLNPGSNYEQYF
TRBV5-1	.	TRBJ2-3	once	TGCGCCAGCAGCTTGACCACAGATACGCAGTATTTT	CASSLTTDTQYF
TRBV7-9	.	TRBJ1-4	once	TGTGCCAGCAGCTACCAAGGGGAATGGAATGAAAAACTGTTTTTT	CASSYQGEWNEKLFF
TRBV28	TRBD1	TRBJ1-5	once	TGTGCCAGCAGTAACAGGGGTCAGGGCAATCAGCCCCAGCATTTT	CASSNRGQGNQPQHF
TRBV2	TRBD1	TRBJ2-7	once	TGTGCCAGCACCCAAGACAGGGGTGGGAACGAGCAGTACTTC	CASTQDRGGNEQYF
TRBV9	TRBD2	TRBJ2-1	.	TGTGCCAGCAGCCCTTTAGGCGGGAGAACCAATGAGCAGTTCTTC	CASSPLGGRTNEQFF
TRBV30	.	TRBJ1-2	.	TGTGCCTGGAGGAACTATGGCTACACCTTC	CAWRNYGYTF
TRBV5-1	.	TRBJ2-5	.	TGCGCCAGCAGCTTGGACCCCCACGGACCCCAAGAGACCCAGTACTTC	CASSLDPHGPQETQYF
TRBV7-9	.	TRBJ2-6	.	TGTGCCAGCAGCTTGGGTGGGGCGTCCGCCTCTGGGGCCAACGTCCTGACTTTC	CASSLGGASASGANVLTF
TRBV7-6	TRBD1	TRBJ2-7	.	TGTGCCAGCAGCTTAGAAGCTCCGGCAGGGGGCCACGAGCAGTACTTC	CASSLEAPAGGHEQYF
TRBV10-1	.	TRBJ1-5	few	TGCGCCAGCAGTGATAGCAATCAGCCCCAGCATTTT	CASSDSNQPQHF
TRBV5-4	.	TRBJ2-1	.	TGTGCCAGCAGCTCTGAGATTCCCAATGAGCAGTTCTTC	CASSSEIPNEQFF
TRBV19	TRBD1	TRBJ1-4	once	TGTGCCAGCCGGGACAGGGTAACTAGTGAAAAACTGTTTTTT	CASRDRVTSEKLFF
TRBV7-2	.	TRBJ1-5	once	TGTGCCAGCAGCTTAGGGGGCGTCAGCAATCAGCCCCAGCATTTT	CASSLGGVSNQPQHF
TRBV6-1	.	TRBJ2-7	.	TGTGCCAGCAGTGAGCAGGCTGGGCAGTCCTACGAGCAGTACTTC	CASSEQAGQSYEQYF
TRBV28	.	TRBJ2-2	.	TGTGCCAGCAGTTTCGACCTCAGAAAGGCCGGGGAGCTGTTTTTT	CASSFDLRKAGELFF
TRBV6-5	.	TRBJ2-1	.	TGTGCCAGCACGTCCACGGGATTCGCCTACAATGAGCAGTTCTTC	CASTSTGFAYNEQFF
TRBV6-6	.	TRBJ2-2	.	TGTGCCAGCAGTTACTCCAAAAAGGGGGAGCTGTTTTTT	CASSYSKKGELFF
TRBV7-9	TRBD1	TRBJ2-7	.	TGTGCCAGCAGCTCGGGACAGCTTCAAGCCTACGAGCAGTACTTC	CASSSGQLQAYEQYF
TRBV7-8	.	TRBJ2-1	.	TGTGCCAGCAGCTTAAATCTTGTGGGGATGGCCTATGAGCAGTTCTTC	CASSLNLVGMAYEQFF
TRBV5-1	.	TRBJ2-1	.	TGCGCCAGCAGCCCCGGAGGGACACCCTCCTACAATGAGCAGTTCTTC	CASSPGGTPSYNEQFF
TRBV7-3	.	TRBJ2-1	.	TGTGCCAGCAGCTTAGGAAGTGGCCCCTACAATGAGCAGTTCTTC	CASSLGSGPYNEQFF
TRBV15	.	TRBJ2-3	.	TGTGCCACCAGCAGAGAACCCCAGGGCGGTACGCAGTATTTT	CATSREPQGGTQYF
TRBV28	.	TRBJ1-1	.	TGTGCCAGCAGTTTAAGGGAGACTGAAGCTTTCTTT	CASSLRETEAFF
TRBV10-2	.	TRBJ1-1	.	TGCGCCAGCAGTGAGTCGCTGGGGGAGGACACTGAAGCTTTCTTT	CASSESLGEDTEAFF
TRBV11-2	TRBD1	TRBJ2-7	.	TGTGCCAGCAGCCGCGCAGCGGACAGGGCGTTCTACGAGCAGTACTTC	CASSRAADRAFYEQYF
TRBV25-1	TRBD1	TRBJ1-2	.	TGTGCCAGCAGTGGATACCCGGGACAGGATAGGAACTATGGCTACACCTTC	CASSGYPGQDRNYGYTF
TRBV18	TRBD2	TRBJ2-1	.	TGTGCCAGCTCACAAGGACTAGCGGGAGAGAATGAGCAGTTCTTC	CASSQGLAGENEQFF
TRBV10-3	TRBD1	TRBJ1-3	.	TGTGCCATACGGGGGACAGGGGCTGGAAACACCATATATTTT	CAIRGTGAGNTIYF
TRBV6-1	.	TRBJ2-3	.	TGTGCCAGCCTCTTTAGACACGGAAGCACAGATACGCAGTATTTT	CASLFRHGSTDTQYF
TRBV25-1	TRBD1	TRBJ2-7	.	TGTGCCAGCAGTGGTGGACAGGTTCGTATCCACTTC	CASSGGQVRIHF
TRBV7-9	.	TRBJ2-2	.	TGTGCCAGCAGCACCCCGTTGGCCGGGGAGCTGTTTTTT	CASSTPLAGELFF
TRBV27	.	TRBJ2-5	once	TGTGCCAGCAGTTTATCAGGAAGGGGGACCCAGTACTTC	CASSLSGRGTQYF
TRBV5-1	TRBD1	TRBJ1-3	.	TGCGCCAGCAGCCGGGACAGGGTGATCGCTGGAAACACCATATATTTT	CASSRDRVIAGNTIYF
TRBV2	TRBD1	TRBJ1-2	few	TGTGCCAGCCTGACAGGGATTAACTATGGCTACACCTTC	CASLTGINYGYTF
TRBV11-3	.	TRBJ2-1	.	TGTGCCAGCAGCTTGGTGTCTAGTAATAGCGCGGTGTGGCAGTTCTTC	CASSLVSSNSAVWQFF
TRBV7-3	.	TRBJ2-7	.	TGTGCCAGCAGCTCGTTCCAGGGTTCGGGTGAGCAGTACTTC	CASSSFQGSGEQYF